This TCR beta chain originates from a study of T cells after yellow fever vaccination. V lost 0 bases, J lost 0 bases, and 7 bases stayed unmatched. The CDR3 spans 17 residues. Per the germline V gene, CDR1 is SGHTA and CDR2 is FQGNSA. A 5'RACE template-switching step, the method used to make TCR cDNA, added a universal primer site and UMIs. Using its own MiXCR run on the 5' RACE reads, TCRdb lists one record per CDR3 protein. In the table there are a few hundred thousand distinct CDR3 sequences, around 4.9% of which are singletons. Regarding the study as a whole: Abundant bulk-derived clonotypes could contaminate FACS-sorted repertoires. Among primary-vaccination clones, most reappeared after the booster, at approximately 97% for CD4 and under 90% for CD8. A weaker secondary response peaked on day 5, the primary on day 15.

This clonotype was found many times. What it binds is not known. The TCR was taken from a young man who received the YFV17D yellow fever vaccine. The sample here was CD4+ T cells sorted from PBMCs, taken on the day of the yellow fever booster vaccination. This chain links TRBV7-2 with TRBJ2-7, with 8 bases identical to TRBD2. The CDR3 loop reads CASSLALTAGDSYEQYF. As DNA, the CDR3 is TGTGCCAGCAGCTTAGCGCTGACAGCGGGGGACTCCTACGAGCAGTACTTC.